Listed here are 10 T cell receptor beta chains from one sample, sequenced in a study of T cell responses to AZD1222 COVID-19 vaccine. TCRdb's table, derived via immunoSEQ multiplex PCR, lists solely in-frame clones and lacks some. The sample gives around 140,000 clones, about 94% of which show up once; about 5% is in the top ten. Sample: peripheral blood, taken on day 0 of AZD1222 vaccination. The receptors come from an adult in good health.

The genes are TRBV4-2 and TRBJ2-1; D unclear. CDR3 size: 11 residues. Germline CDR1 and CDR2: LGHNA and YNFKEQ. Between the trimmed V and J ends, which lost 8 bases and 6 bases, there was a span of 8 bases. The CDR3 nucleotides read TGTGCCAGCGAGAACGGCAATGAGCAGTTCTTC. Translating it yields CASENGNEQFF.

The rearrangement links TRBV7-2 to TRBJ2-7, with 8 bases matching TRBD2. The trim removed 2 bases at V and 4 bases at J, leaving 7 bases unmatched. Per germline, CDR1 SGHTA and CDR2 FQGNSA. The CDR3 length is 15 residues. CDR3 amino acids: CASSLSSGGPYEQYF. Written as DNA, the CDR3 is TGTGCCAGCAGCTTATCTTCGGGGGGGCCTTACGAGCAGTACTTC.

The J gene is TRBJ2-3, the V gene TRBV20-1; 9 positions match TRBD1. The CDR3 consists of 15 residues. Germline values: CDR1 DFQATT, CDR2 SNEGSKA (reference sequence). The V segment lost 3 bases and the J segment 2 bases; nucleotides outside the gene matches: 6. This chain's CDR3 is CSASPGQGSTDTQYF. The CDR3, as DNA: TGCAGTGCTAGTCCGGGACAGGGATCCACAGATACGCAGTATTTT.

The chain couples TRBV5-1 to TRBJ2-1; 8 bases map to TRBD2. The germline gives CDR1 SGHRS, CDR2 YFSETQ. The CDR3 consists of 16 residues. The ends lost 2 bases at V and 4 bases at J; junction bases unmatched: 8. The CDR3 loop reads CASSFAGGLAYNEQFF. The DNA of the CDR3 is TGCGCCAGCAGCTTTGCGGGGGGCCTAGCATACAATGAGCAGTTCTTC.

The CDR3 DNA follows: TGCGCCAGCAGTACCACTAGTTTAGCCGGGGAGCTGTTTTTT. Translation: CASSTTSLAGELFF. The chain combines TRBV10-2 with TRBJ2-2; maybe TRBD2 (5 bases). CDR3 length: 14 amino acids. Germline V gene data show CDR1 as WSHSY and CDR2 as SAAADI. Trimming took 5 bases from V and 6 from J, leaving 13 bases between them.

The chain joins TRBV11-1 to TRBJ1-2, with D perhaps TRBD1 (5 bases). Germline V gives CDR1 SGHAT, CDR2 FQDESV (reference sequence). V lost 4 bases and J lost 4, with 19 bases in between. The CDR3 sequence is 16 residues long. In DNA, the CDR3 is TGTGCCAGCAGCTCCGGGACCAGGCGTGGCTTCTATGGCTACACCTTC. It codes for CASSSGTRRGFYGYTF.

This clone appeared once. This chain uses TRBV15 with TRBJ2-7, with 12 bases that match TRBD2. This CDR3 has 17 residues. CDR1 and CDR2 from the germline V gene are LNHNV and YYDKDF (reference sequence). Unmatched junction bases numbered 4, after V lost 1 base and J lost 0 bases. The CDR3 DNA sequence: TGTGCCACCAGCAGAGGCGAGACTAGCGGGAGCTCCTACGAGCAGTACTTC. It codes for CATSRGETSGSSYEQYF.

The rearrangement uses TRBV28 and TRBJ1-4, with 7 bases that match TRBD1. The CDR3 runs 18 residues. Looked up from germline, CDR1 is MDHEN and CDR2 is SYDVKM. V shed 3 bases, J shed 6 bases, and the junction held 16 bases outside the gene matches. CDR3 amino acids: CASSFLADKGARDEKLFF. As DNA, the CDR3 is TGTGCCAGCAGTTTTCTTGCGGACAAGGGGGCGCGGGATGAAAAACTGTTTTTT.

The count of this clone is one. The chain joins TRBV7-3 to TRBJ1-6; D is unresolved. The CDR3 runs 14 residues. Trimming shortened V by 1 base and J by 7 bases, and 8 bases separated the two germline ends. Germline assignment: CDR1 SGHTA and CDR2 FQGTGA. CDR3 coding DNA: TGTGCCAGCAGCTTAAACCTTGGGAATTCACCCCTCCACTTT. Encoded protein: CASSLNLGNSPLHF.

V and J are TRBV7-9 and TRBJ1-4; D perhaps matches TRBD1 (5 bases). CDR1 and CDR2 from the germline V gene are SEHNR and FQNEAQ (reference sequence). The CDR3 runs to 15 residues. V was cut by 0 bases and J by 4 bases, with 9 bases left in between. CDR3 coding DNA: TGTGCCAGCAGCTTAGCTATGGGACTTAATGAAAAACTGTTTTTT. Translation: CASSLAMGLNEKLFF.